The T cell receptor (beta chain) described here comes from a study of blood T cell repertoires in COVID-19. Germline CDR1 reads MRHNA; CDR2 reads SNTAGT. Trimming cost V 7 bases and J 3 bases; bases outside gene matches: 21. CDR3 size: 19 residues. Sequencing used immunoSEQ multiplex PCR; TCRdb keeps in-frame clones, though not all of them. Of just over 50,000 clones listed, 65% to 90% are singletons. The chain couples TRBV6-4 to TRBJ2-7, with TRBD1 identical over 10 bases. Sequencing was performed on peripheral blood. This clonotype was sampled from an older man with acute or convalescent COVID-19. DNA for the CDR3: TGTGCCAGCATCTACTTGCCGAGGGGCCGACAGGGGGCAGACTACGAGCAGTACGTC. It yields the protein CASIYLPRGRQGADYEQYV.